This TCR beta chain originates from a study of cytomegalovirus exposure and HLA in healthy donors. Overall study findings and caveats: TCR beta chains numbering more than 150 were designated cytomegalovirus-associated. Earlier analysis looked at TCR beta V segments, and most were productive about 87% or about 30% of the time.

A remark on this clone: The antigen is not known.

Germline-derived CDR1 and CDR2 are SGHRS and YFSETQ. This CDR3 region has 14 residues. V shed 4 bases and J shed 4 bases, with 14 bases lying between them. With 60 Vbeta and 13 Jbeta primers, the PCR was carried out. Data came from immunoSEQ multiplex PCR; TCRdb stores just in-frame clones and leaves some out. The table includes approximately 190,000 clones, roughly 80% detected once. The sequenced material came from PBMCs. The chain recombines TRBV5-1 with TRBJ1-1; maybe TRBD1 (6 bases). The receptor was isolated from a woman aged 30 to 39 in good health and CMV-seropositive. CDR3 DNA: TGCGCCAGCAGCCAACAGGGTGAGCGCACTGAAGCTTTCTTT. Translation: CASSQQGERTEAFF.